One sample yielded the 9 T cell receptor beta chains listed below, sequenced in a study of blood T cell repertoires in COVID-19. The protocol was immunoSEQ multiplex PCR, while the TCRdb copy is restricted to in-frame clones and leaves out a portion. The repertoire holds under 300,000 clones, with around 87% as singletons. Material: PBMCs or T cells enriched from blood (not recorded which). These receptors all come from a woman aged 25 to 39 with acute COVID-19.

The chain links TRBV7-6 to TRBJ2-1; D perhaps matches TRBD1 (6 bases). The V end was cut by 4 bases, the J end by 7 bases, with 14 bases between. CDR3 length equals 14 residues. CDR1 SGHVS and CDR2 FNYEAQ come from the germline V gene. This CDR3 reads CASSSIGQSNEQFF. Here the CDR3 DNA reads TGTGCCAGCAGCTCAATCGGACAGTCAAATGAGCAGTTCTTC.

The chain links TRBV6-5 to TRBJ1-1; D is perhaps TRBD1 (5 bases). The CDR3 is 16 amino acids. Trimming left V 0 bases short and J 4 bases short, with 15 bases between. Germline V lookup: CDR1 MNHEY, CDR2 SVGAGI. The CDR3 spells CASSYSITGVGTEAFF. CDR3 in DNA: TGTGCCAGCAGTTACTCGATTACGGGGGTGGGCACTGAAGCTTTCTTT.

This clone was counted at least ten times. The J gene is TRBJ2-7, the V gene TRBV28; 7 bases fit TRBD1. The V and J ends lost 5 bases and 4 bases, in that order; junction bases with no gene match: 2. Germline V CDR1 and CDR2: MDHEN, SYDVKM. This CDR3 region has 12 residues. This CDR3 reads CASSQQGYEQYF. The CDR3 DNA sequence: TGTGCCAGCAGTCAACAGGGGTACGAGCAGTACTTC.

The J gene is TRBJ1-2, the V gene TRBV7-9, with D hard to call. Trimming pared 1 base from V and 7 bases from J, leaving 13 bases between. The CDR3 is made up of 14 amino acids. Per germline, CDR1 SEHNR and CDR2 FQNEAQ (reference sequence). For the CDR3, the DNA is TGTGCCAGCAGCTTAGATCCCGTTGGCGGTGGCTACACCTTC. It specifies CASSLDPVGGGYTF.

The chain carries TRBV15 and TRBJ2-2, with a tentative D call TRBD2 (5 bases). Trimming took off 8 bases at V and 5 bases at J, with 9 bases between the two ends. The germline V gene has CDR1 LNHNV and CDR2 YYDKDF (reference sequence). CDR3 size: 12 residues. The CDR3 DNA is TGTGCCACCCGAGGGCGTACCGGGGAGCTGTTTTTT. It translates to CATRGRTGELFF.

This clone was recorded only once. This sequence joins TRBV12-5 and TRBJ2-1; 8 bases are shared with TRBD1. The CDR3 extends over 14 amino acids. Germline V gene sequence: CDR1 LGHNT, CDR2 FRNRAP. V lost 7 bases, J lost 2 bases, and 4 bases stayed unmatched. CDR3 loop: CASVPGQAYNEQFF. The CDR3, as DNA: TGTGCTAGTGTTCCGGGACAGGCCTACAATGAGCAGTTCTTC.

The J gene is TRBJ1-2, the V gene TRBV4-3; D uncertain. The CDR3 contains 15 residues. Trimming took 6 bases from V and 3 from J, leaving 17 bases between them. Germline-derived CDR1 and CDR2 are LGHNA and YSLEER. CDR3 region: CASSPRADYHYGYTF. CDR3 nucleotide sequence: TGCGCCAGCAGTCCACGAGCGGATTACCACTATGGCTACACCTTC.

The J gene is TRBJ2-1, the V gene TRBV5-1, with a tentative D call TRBD2 (5 bases). Germline lookup yields CDR1 SGHRS and CDR2 YFSETQ. V was trimmed by 4 bases and J by 5 bases, leaving 13 bases between them. The CDR3 is 14 amino acids. CDR3 amino acids: CASSSTRVNNEQFF. CDR3 DNA sequence: TGCGCCAGCAGCAGTACTAGGGTGAACAATGAGCAGTTCTTC. Supplemented by reference TRBV5-1 and TRBJ2-1, the full variable domain reads KAGVTQTPRYLIKTRGQQVTLSCSPISGHRSVSWYQQTPGQGLQFLFEYFSETQRNKGNFPGRFSGRQFSNSRSEMNVSTLELGDSALYLCASSSTRVNNEQFFGPGTRLTVL.

The chain employs TRBV5-5 and TRBJ2-1; perhaps TRBD2 as D (6 bases). Trimming pared 3 bases from V and 16 bases from J, leaving 14 bases between. CDR1 SGHKS and CDR2 YYEKEE come from the germline V gene (reference sequence). The CDR3 is 11 amino acids. In DNA, the CDR3 is TGTGCCAGCAGCTGGGGGGACTTACAATTCTTC. Translated: CASSWGDLQFF. Based on the CDR3 plus reference TRBV5-5 and TRBJ2-1, the full variable domain is DAGVTQSPTHLIKTRGQQVTLRCSPISGHKSVSWYQQVLGQGPQFIFQYYEKEERGRGNFPDRFSARQFPNYSSELNVNALLLGDSALYLCASSWGDLQFFGPGTRLTVL.